These 18 T cell receptor beta chains share one sample of origin, sequenced in a study of blood T cells in healthy people across ages. Primed by a sample-barcoded 5' primer and a J-beta primer mix, a second PCR proceeded for about 6 to 11 cycles. TCRdb used MiXCR to reprocess the 5' RACE reads, holding one entry per CDR3 protein. Among 1.5 million to 1.9 million distinct CDR3 sequences listed, roughly two fifths were seen once. The sample comprised blood. The receptor source for this set is a woman under 30 in good health.

The V call is TRBV20-1, the J call TRBJ2-3; TRBD2 matches 10 bases. Germline assignment: CDR1 DFQATT and CDR2 SNEGSKA (reference sequence). This CDR3 contains 18 residues. Unmatched junction bases numbered 9, after V lost 0 bases and J lost 0 bases. This chain's CDR3 is CSARDLASGSLSTDTQYF. The CDR3 nucleotides are TGCAGTGCTAGAGATCTCGCTAGCGGGAGCCTAAGCACAGATACGCAGTATTTT.

This clonotype was counted a few times. The genes are TRBV12-3 or TRBV12-4 and TRBJ1-2; no firm D call. CDR3 length: 14 residues. Trimming left V 3 bases short and J 1 base short, with 9 bases between. CDR3 sequence reads: CASSLQALNYGYTF. CDR3 in DNA: TGTGCCAGCAGTTTGCAGGCACTTAACTATGGCTACACCTTC.

The V call is TRBV20-1, the J call TRBJ1-5; no definite D call. The V gene lost 0 bases and the J gene lost 4 bases, with 16 bases spanning the gap. CDR3 size: 16 residues. Germline V gene data show CDR1 as DFQATT and CDR2 as SNEGSKA (reference sequence). This CDR3 is CSARDRRGSRNQPQHF. CDR3 nucleotide sequence: TGCAGTGCTAGAGATCGACGGGGATCGCGAAATCAGCCCCAGCATTTT.

The chain links TRBV7-6 to TRBJ2-5; D is undetermined. Between the trimmed V and J ends, which lost 6 bases and 11 bases, there was a span of 16 bases. The CDR3 is made up of 12 amino acids. CDR1 SGHVS and CDR2 FNYEAQ come from the germline V gene. The CDR3 nucleotides read TGTGCCAGCAGTAACGCGGCGAATGAGCAGTACTTC. It yields the protein CASSNAANEQYF.

The genes are TRBV10-3 and TRBJ2-7; D is uncertain. The CDR3 is 15 amino acids. Trimming took off 0 bases at V and 0 bases at J, with 9 bases between the two ends. CDR1 and CDR2 from the germline V gene are ENHRY and SYGVKD. CDR3 amino acids: CAISESAVGSYEQYF. The CDR3 nucleotides read TGTGCCATCAGTGAGTCGGCCGTCGGCTCCTACGAGCAGTACTTC.

Remarks on this clonotype: A much larger clone lies one base from this, so it may be a read error. CDR3 protein: CASSLSGGPVYEQYF. The CDR3 DNA follows: TGTGCCAGCAGTTTATCTGGGGGGCCTGTCTACGAGCAGTACTTC. J is TRBJ2-7 and V is TRBV27; TRBD1 or TRBD2 may be the D gene (6 bases each). Germline CDR1 is MNHEY and CDR2 is SMNVEV (reference sequence). The CDR3 consists of 15 residues. Trimming cost V 0 bases and J 3 bases, with 12 bases left between them.

Points on this clonotype: Being one base from a much bigger clone, this may be a read error. The rearrangement joins TRBV12-3 or TRBV12-4 to TRBJ2-5, with D perhaps TRBD2 (5 bases). This CDR3 comprises 14 residues. Trimming cost V 7 bases and J 4 bases, with 16 bases left between them. The CDR3 coding sequence is TGTGCCAGCAACCCCGGGGTGTACCGAGAGACCCAGTACTTC. It codes for CASNPGVYRETQYF.

The rearrangement links TRBV7-6 to TRBJ2-7, with D uncertain. The V end was cut by 5 bases, the J end by 4 bases, with 12 bases between. CDR1 SGHVS and CDR2 FNYEAQ come from the germline V gene. CDR3 size: 13 residues. The CDR3 region is CASSLETPYEQYF. DNA of the CDR3: TGTGCCAGCAGCCTAGAAACTCCATACGAGCAGTACTTC.

On this clonotype: A much bigger clone sits one base away, suggesting this may be a read error. The CDR3, as DNA: TGTGTCATCGGACAGGGCTCCTACGAGCAGTACTTC. Translation gives CVIGQGSYEQYF. The V and J genes are TRBV10-3 and TRBJ2-7; 8 bases line up with TRBD1. CDR3 length: 12 amino acids. The germline CDR1 and CDR2 sequences are ENHRY and SYGVKD.

The V call is TRBV7-4, the J call TRBJ1-5, with no clear D. Germline values: CDR1 SGHVT, CDR2 SQSDAQ. The CDR3 consists of 15 residues. V gave up 5 bases and J gave up 4 bases, with 15 bases separating them. The CDR3 sequence is CASSTRPFSNQPQHF. In DNA, the CDR3 is TGTGCCAGCAGCACCAGGCCCTTTTCGAATCAGCCCCAGCATTTT.

The chain is built from TRBV7-2 and TRBJ1-2; 7 bases are a match to TRBD1. The CDR3 has 17 residues. CDR1 SGHTA and CDR2 FQGNSA come from the germline V gene. V lost 0 bases and J lost 0; bases outside the gene matches: 7. CDR3 loop: CASSLAGTVSSNYGYTF. The CDR3 coding sequence is TGTGCCAGCAGCTTAGCGGGGACAGTATCTTCTAACTATGGCTACACCTTC. Full variable domain (rest looked up from reference TRBV7-2 and TRBJ1-2): GAGVSQSPSNKVTEKGKDVELRCDPISGHTALYWYRQSLGQGLEFLIYFQGNSAPDKSGLPSDRFSAERTGGSVSTLTIQRTQQEDSAVYLCASSLAGTVSSNYGYTFGSGTRLTVV.

This clonotype was seen only once. The chain joins TRBV7-2 to TRBJ1-5; the match to TRBD1 covers 9 bases. CDR3 length: 16 residues. Unmatched junction bases numbered 11, after V lost 4 bases and J lost 7 bases. Germline V lookup: CDR1 SGHTA, CDR2 FQGNSA. The CDR3 DNA is TGTGCCAGCAGCTCCGAGTGGGACAGGGTACGGCAGCCCCAGCATTTT. Translating gives CASSSEWDRVRQPQHF.

This clonotype was counted a few times. The chain joins TRBV20-1 to TRBJ2-2; a possible D gene is TRBD2 (6 bases). Germline V lookup: CDR1 DFQATT, CDR2 SNEGSKA (reference sequence). V lost 0 bases to trimming and J lost 3 bases, with 11 bases between them. The CDR3 is 15 amino acids. For the CDR3, the DNA is TGCAGTGCTAGAGAGGGGGGAAAGGACACCGGGGAGCTGTTTTTT. Protein sequence: CSAREGGKDTGELFF.

This chain connects TRBV7-2 to TRBJ1-5; possibly TRBD1 for D (5 bases). From germline, CDR1 is SGHTA and CDR2 FQGNSA. The CDR3 totals 14 residues. V gave up 3 bases and J gave up 3 bases, with 9 bases separating them. CDR3 bases: TGTGCCAGCAGCTTCCGGGGGTACAATCAGCCCCAGCATTTT. Its translation is CASSFRGYNQPQHF.

The chain is built from TRBV20-1 and TRBJ1-1; maybe TRBD1 (5 bases). The CDR3 contains 13 residues. Germline V gene sequence: CDR1 DFQATT, CDR2 SNEGSKA (reference sequence). Trimming shortened V by 7 bases and J by 1 base, and 13 bases separated the two germline ends. CDR3 sequence reads: CSVVGVSNTEAFF. Written as DNA, the CDR3 is TGCAGTGTCGTAGGGGTATCGAACACTGAAGCTTTCTTT.

This clonotype appeared many times. CDR3 in DNA: TGTGCCAGCAGCTTAGTCAGGAACCAAGAGACCCAGTACTTC. Its protein is CASSLVRNQETQYF. V and J are TRBV7-8 and TRBJ2-5; D call uncertain. Deletions cut 1 base from V and 0 bases from J, with 6 bases between. The CDR3 runs to 14 residues. Germline-derived CDR1 and CDR2 are SGHVS and FQNEAQ. Based on the CDR3 plus reference TRBV7-8 and TRBJ2-5, the full variable domain is GAGVSQSPRYKVAKRGQDVALRCDPISGHVSLFWYQQALGQGPEFLTYFQNEAQLDKSGLPSDRFFAERPEGSVSTLKIQRTQQEDSAVYLCASSLVRNQETQYFGPGTRLLVL.

This clonotype turned up a few times. The rearrangement uses TRBV7-2 and TRBJ2-7; D unresolved. The CDR3 runs to 13 residues. Trimming stripped 5 bases from V and 2 bases from J, with 10 bases between. Germline V lookup: CDR1 SGHTA, CDR2 FQGNSA. The CDR3 sequence: CASSAATPYEQYF. The CDR3 nucleotides read TGTGCCAGCAGCGCAGCGACTCCCTACGAGCAGTACTTC.

This clonotype has just a few counts. The chain combines TRBV29-1 with TRBJ1-6, with no clear D. V lost 6 bases and J lost 7, with 13 bases in between. Per the germline V gene, CDR1 is SQVTM and CDR2 is ANQGSEA. The CDR3 extends over 13 amino acids. CDR3 amino acids: CSVGEHLNSPLHF. The CDR3 nucleotides read TGCAGCGTGGGAGAGCATTTAAATTCACCCCTCCACTTT.